The next 12 T cell receptor beta chains were all read from a single sample in a study of cytomegalovirus exposure and HLA in healthy donors. Use of 60 Vbeta and 13 Jbeta primers characterized the PCR. Generated by immunoSEQ multiplex PCR, the TCRdb table keeps only in-frame clones and is missing some. The top ten clones hold 4% to 5.5% of a sample with under 200,000 clones, approximately 82% of them seen once. The sequenced material came from PBMCs. The receptors stem from a male donor in good health and CMV-seronegative.

The chain joins TRBV30 to TRBJ2-7, with TRBD1 as a possible D gene (6 bases). The length of the CDR3 is 14 residues. Germline loops: CDR1 GTSNPN, CDR2 SVGIG (reference sequence). V was shortened by 2 bases and J by 3 bases, with 14 bases between the two germline ends. The CDR3 bases are TGTGCCTGGAGTATAGAGACAGGAATCTACGAGCAGTACTTC. Translation: CAWSIETGIYEQYF.

The chain uses TRBV5-4 and TRBJ2-3; 16 nucleotides agree with TRBD2. In germline, CDR1 is SGHNT, CDR2 YYREEE (reference sequence). CDR3 length: 15 residues. The V segment lost 4 bases and the J segment 6 bases; nucleotides outside the gene matches: 2. The CDR3 spells CASSPGLAGGDTQYF. The CDR3 nucleotides are TGTGCCAGCAGCCCGGGACTAGCGGGGGGGGATACGCAGTATTTT.

This chain uses TRBV15 with TRBJ1-5, with a possible D match to TRBD1 (5 bases). Per the germline V gene, CDR1 is LNHNV and CDR2 is YYDKDF (reference sequence). The CDR3 consists of 14 residues. Trimming removed 4 bases at V and 7 bases at J, with 14 bases between. The CDR3 bases are TGTGCCACCAGCATTCAGGGTGGAGGGCAGCCCCAGCATTTT. Residues: CATSIQGGGQPQHF.

Worth noting for this clone: The sample contains more than one DNA sequence encoding this CDR3. The genes are TRBV11-1 and TRBJ1-1; D gene uncertain. V was pared by 3 bases and J by 7 bases, with 12 bases between. There are 13 residues in the CDR3. In germline, CDR1 is SGHAT, CDR2 FQDESV (reference sequence). CDR3 DNA sequence: TGTGCCAGCAGCTTTTCAGGCGCATATGAAGCTTTCTTT. It specifies CASSFSGAYEAFF.

The rearrangement joins TRBV5-5 to TRBJ1-4; TRBD1 aligns across 8 bases. The CDR3 spans 16 residues. Losses at the gene ends were 4 bases for V and 5 bases for J; bases not matched to a gene: 10. CDR1 and CDR2 from the germline V gene are SGHKS and YYEKEE (reference sequence). CDR3 sequence: CASSPGQGGRNEKLFF. CDR3 nucleotide sequence: TGTGCCAGCAGCCCCGGACAGGGCGGTCGGAATGAAAAACTGTTTTTT.

The chain joins TRBV5-5 to TRBJ1-1; D possibly corresponds to TRBD1 (6 bases). CDR3 length: 13 residues. V gave up 3 bases and J gave up 4 bases, with 10 bases separating them. Germline loops: CDR1 SGHKS, CDR2 YYEKEE (reference sequence). CDR3 nucleotide sequence: TGTGCCAGCAGCTGGGGGACAACCACTGAAGCTTTCTTT. It translates to CASSWGTTTEAFF.

Only a few counts were recorded for this clone. V usage is TRBV6-1 and J usage is TRBJ1-5; unclear D gene. The CDR3 length is 15 residues. The V end was cut by 5 bases, the J end by 2 bases, with 13 bases between. Germline V gives CDR1 MNHNS, CDR2 SASEGT. The CDR3 loop is CASSSGGVGNQPQHF. For the CDR3, the DNA is TGTGCCAGCAGTAGCGGTGGGGTTGGCAATCAGCCCCAGCATTTT.

The chain links TRBV6-5 to TRBJ1-2; a weak D match, TRBD1 (6 bases). Germline loops: CDR1 MNHEY, CDR2 SVGAGI. The CDR3 extends over 14 amino acids. V was pared by 0 bases and J by 4 bases, with 9 bases between. CDR3 protein: CASSYSMGAYGYTF. The CDR3 bases are TGTGCCAGCAGTTACTCGATGGGGGCCTATGGCTACACCTTC.

In its sample, this clone is medium-sized. The CDR3: CASRTQGEHQETQYF. In nucleotides, the CDR3 is TGCGCCAGCCGAACACAGGGGGAACACCAAGAGACCCAGTACTTC. The chain recombines TRBV23-1 with TRBJ2-5; 8 nucleotides line up with TRBD1. TRBV23-1 is an ORF; its function is uncertain. Losses at the gene ends were 8 bases for V and 0 bases for J; bases not matched to a gene: 8. CDR3 length: 15 residues.

The chain recombines TRBV11-2 with TRBJ2-5; 8 bases line up with TRBD2. V shed 4 bases, J shed 5 bases, and the junction held 3 bases outside the gene matches. The CDR3 contains 13 residues. Germline V CDR1 and CDR2: SGHAT, FQNNGV. The CDR3 region is CASSSGGRETQYF. CDR3 nucleotide sequence: TGTGCCAGCAGCTCGGGGGGGAGGGAGACCCAGTACTTC. The full variable domain, rest sourced from reference TRBV11-2 and TRBJ2-5, is EAGVAQSPRYKIIEKRQSVAFWCNPISGHATLYWYQQILGQGPKLLIQFQNNGVVDDSQLPKDRFSAERLKGVDSTLKIQPAKLEDSAVYLCASSSGGRETQYFGPGTRLLVL.

The chain has TRBV6-6 and TRBJ2-3, with 8 positions matching TRBD2. The CDR3 has 12 residues. J gave up 6 bases and V 7 bases, and 3 bases lay outside the gene matches. Germline assignment: CDR1 MNHNY and CDR2 SVGAGI (reference sequence). The CDR3 here is CASMSSGDTQYF. The CDR3 DNA reads as TGTGCCAGCATGTCTAGCGGGGATACGCAGTATTTT.

In its sample, this clone was seen a few times. The rearrangement links TRBV12-1 to TRBJ1-4. TRBV12-1 is a documented pseudogene. The CDR3 totals 16 residues. CDR3 region: CASSPKDQGGREKLFF. CDR3 DNA: TGTGCCAGCAGCCCGAAGGACCAGGGAGGTAGGGAAAAACTGTTTTTT.